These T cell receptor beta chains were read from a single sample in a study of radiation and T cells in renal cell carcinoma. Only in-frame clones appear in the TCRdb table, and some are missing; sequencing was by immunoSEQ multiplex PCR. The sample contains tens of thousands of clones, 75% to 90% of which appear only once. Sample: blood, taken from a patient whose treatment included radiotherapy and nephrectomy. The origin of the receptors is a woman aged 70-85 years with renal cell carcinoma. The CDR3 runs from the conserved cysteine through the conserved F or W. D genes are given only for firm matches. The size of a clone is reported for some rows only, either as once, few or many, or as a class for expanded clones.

CDR3aa: CASTQQKEGYEQYF
CDR3nt: TGTGCCAGCACCCAACAGAAGGAGGGCTACGAGCAGTACTTC
j_gene: TRBJ2-7
abundance: .
d_gene: .
v_gene: TRBV7-2

CDR3aa: CASSSAYLGETQYF
CDR3nt: TGTGCCAGCAGCTCAGCGTACCTAGGGGAGACCCAGTACTTC
j_gene: TRBJ2-5
abundance: .
d_gene: .
v_gene: TRBV11-3

CDR3aa: CASSSPGQTAYEQYF
CDR3nt: TGTGCCAGCAGCTCACCCGGACAGACGGCTTACGAGCAGTACTTC
j_gene: TRBJ2-7
abundance: .
d_gene: .
v_gene: TRBV7-2

CDR3aa: CASSEYVSNQPQHF
CDR3nt: TGTGCCAGCAGTGAATATGTGAGCAATCAGCCCCAGCATTTT
j_gene: TRBJ1-5
abundance: .
d_gene: .
v_gene: TRBV25-1

CDR3aa: CAISAGIGAGELFF
CDR3nt: TGTGCCATCAGTGCCGGGATCGGGGCCGGGGAGCTGTTTTTT
j_gene: TRBJ2-2
abundance: .
d_gene: .
v_gene: TRBV10-3

CDR3aa: CASSLATAANGYTF
CDR3nt: TGCGCCAGCAGCTTGGCCACCGCGGCGAATGGCTACACCTTC
j_gene: TRBJ1-2
abundance: .
d_gene: .
v_gene: TRBV5-1

CDR3aa: CASSSTSGITGELFF
CDR3nt: TGTGCCAGCAGCTCGACTAGCGGGATAACCGGGGAGCTGTTTTTT
j_gene: TRBJ2-2
abundance: .
d_gene: TRBD2
v_gene: TRBV7-9

CDR3aa: CSSTGDYGYTF
CDR3nt: TGCAGCTCAACGGGGGACTATGGCTACACCTTC
j_gene: TRBJ1-2
abundance: .
d_gene: .
v_gene: TRBV29-1

CDR3aa: CAWSGGSTEAFF
CDR3nt: TGTGCCTGGAGTGGAGGGTCCACTGAAGCTTTCTTT
j_gene: TRBJ1-1
abundance: few
d_gene: .
v_gene: TRBV30

CDR3aa: CASSSQGAREAFF
CDR3nt: TGTGCCAGCAGCTCCCAGGGGGCGCGGGAAGCTTTCTTT
j_gene: TRBJ1-1
abundance: .
d_gene: TRBD1
v_gene: TRBV5-4

CDR3aa: CASRGQGPPSGANVLTF
CDR3nt: TGTGCCAGCAGGGGACAGGGGCCCCCCTCTGGGGCCAACGTCCTGACTTTC
j_gene: TRBJ2-6
abundance: .
d_gene: TRBD1
v_gene: TRBV5-5

CDR3aa: CASSQDPNGDRGNNSPLHF
CDR3nt: TGCGCCAGCAGCCAAGATCCTAATGGGGACAGGGGGAATAATTCACCCCTCCACTTT
j_gene: TRBJ1-6
abundance: once
d_gene: TRBD1
v_gene: TRBV4-1